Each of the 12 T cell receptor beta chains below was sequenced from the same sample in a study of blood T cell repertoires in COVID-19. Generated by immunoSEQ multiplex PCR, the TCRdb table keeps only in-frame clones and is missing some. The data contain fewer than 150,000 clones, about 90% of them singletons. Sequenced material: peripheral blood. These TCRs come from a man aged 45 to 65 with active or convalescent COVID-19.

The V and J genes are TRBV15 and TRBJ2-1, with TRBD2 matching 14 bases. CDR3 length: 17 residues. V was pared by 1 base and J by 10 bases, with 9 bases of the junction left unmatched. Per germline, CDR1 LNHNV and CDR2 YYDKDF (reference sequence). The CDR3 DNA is TGTGCCACCAGCAGAGCCAAGACTAGCGGGAGGGCCCGCGAGCAGTTCTTC. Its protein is CATSRAKTSGRAREQFF.

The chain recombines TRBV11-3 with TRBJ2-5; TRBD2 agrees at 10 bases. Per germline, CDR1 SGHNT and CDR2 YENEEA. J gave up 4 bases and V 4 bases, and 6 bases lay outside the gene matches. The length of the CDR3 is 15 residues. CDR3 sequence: CASSSSGSSRETQYF. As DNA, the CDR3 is TGTGCCAGCAGCTCTAGCGGGAGTTCGCGAGAGACCCAGTACTTC. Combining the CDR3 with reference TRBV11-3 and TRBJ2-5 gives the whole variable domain EAGVVQSPRYKIIEKKQPVAFWCNPISGHNTLYWYLQNLGQGPELLIRYENEEAVDDSQLPKDRFSAERLKGVDSTLKIQPAELGDSAVYLCASSSSGSSRETQYFGPGTRLLVL.

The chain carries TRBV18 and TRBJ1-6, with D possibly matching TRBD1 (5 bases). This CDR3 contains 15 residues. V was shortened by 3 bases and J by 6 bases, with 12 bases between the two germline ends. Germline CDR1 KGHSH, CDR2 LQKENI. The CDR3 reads CASSPIDSPNSPLHF. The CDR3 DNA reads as TGTGCCAGCTCACCGATTGACAGCCCTAATTCACCCCTCCACTTT.

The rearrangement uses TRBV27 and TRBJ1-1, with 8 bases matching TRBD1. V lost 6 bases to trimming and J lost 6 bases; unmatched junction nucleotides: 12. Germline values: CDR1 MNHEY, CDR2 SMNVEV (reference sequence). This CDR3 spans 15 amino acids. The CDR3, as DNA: TGTGCCAGCAGGCCGACAGGGGCCTCGCGGGCTGAAGCTTTCTTT. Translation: CASRPTGASRAEAFF.

CDR3 region: CASSIGQGASVWSNQPQHF. In nucleotides, the CDR3 is TGTGCCAGCAGTATAGGACAGGGGGCTTCGGTTTGGAGCAATCAGCCCCAGCATTTT. The V gene is TRBV28, the J gene TRBJ1-5, with 11 bases identical to TRBD1. The CDR3 length is 19 residues. J was trimmed by 1 base and V by 5 bases; bases with no gene match: 13. The V gene's germline CDR1 is MDHEN and CDR2 SYDVKM. The variable domain in full, with the rest retrieved from reference TRBV28 and TRBJ1-5, is DVKVTQSSRYLVKRTGEKVFLECVQDMDHENMFWYRQDPGLGLRLIYFSYDVKMKEKGDIPEGYSVSREKKERFSLILESASTNQTSMYLCASSIGQGASVWSNQPQHFGDGTRLSIL.

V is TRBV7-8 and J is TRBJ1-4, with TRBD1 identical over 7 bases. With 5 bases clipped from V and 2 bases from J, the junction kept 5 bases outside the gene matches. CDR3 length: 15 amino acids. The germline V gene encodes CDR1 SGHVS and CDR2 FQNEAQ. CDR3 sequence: CASSRLQGTNEKLFF. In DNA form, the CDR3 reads TGTGCCAGCAGCAGATTACAGGGGACTAATGAAAAACTGTTTTTT. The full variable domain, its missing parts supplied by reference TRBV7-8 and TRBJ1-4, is GAGVSQSPRYKVAKRGQDVALRCDPISGHVSLFWYQQALGQGPEFLTYFQNEAQLDKSGLPSDRFFAERPEGSVSTLKIQRTQQEDSAVYLCASSRLQGTNEKLFFGSGTQLSVL.

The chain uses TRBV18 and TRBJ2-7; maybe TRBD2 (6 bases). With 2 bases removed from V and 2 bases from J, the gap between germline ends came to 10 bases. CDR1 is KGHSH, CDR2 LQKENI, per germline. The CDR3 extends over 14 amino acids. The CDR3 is CASSPGGMTYEQYF. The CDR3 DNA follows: TGTGCCAGCTCACCAGGAGGGATGACCTACGAGCAGTACTTC.

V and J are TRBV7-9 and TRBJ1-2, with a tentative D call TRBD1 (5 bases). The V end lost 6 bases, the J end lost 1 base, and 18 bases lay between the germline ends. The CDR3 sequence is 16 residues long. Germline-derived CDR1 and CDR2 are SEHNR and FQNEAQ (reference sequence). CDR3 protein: CASRSQGPYVNYGYTF. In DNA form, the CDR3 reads TGTGCCAGCAGATCTCAGGGTCCCTATGTTAACTATGGCTACACCTTC.

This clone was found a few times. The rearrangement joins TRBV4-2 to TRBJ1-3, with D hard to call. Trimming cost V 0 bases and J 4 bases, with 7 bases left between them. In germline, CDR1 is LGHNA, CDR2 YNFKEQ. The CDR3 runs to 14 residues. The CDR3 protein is CASSQDPGGNTIYF. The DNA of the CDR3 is TGTGCCAGCAGCCAAGATCCCGGGGGAAACACCATATATTTT.

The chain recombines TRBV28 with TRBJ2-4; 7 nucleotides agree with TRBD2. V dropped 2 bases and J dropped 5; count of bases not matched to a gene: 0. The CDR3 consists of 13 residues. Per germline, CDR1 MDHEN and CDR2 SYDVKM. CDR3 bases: TGTGCCAGCAGTTTAGCGGGGGAAAACATTCAGTACTTC. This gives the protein CASSLAGENIQYF.

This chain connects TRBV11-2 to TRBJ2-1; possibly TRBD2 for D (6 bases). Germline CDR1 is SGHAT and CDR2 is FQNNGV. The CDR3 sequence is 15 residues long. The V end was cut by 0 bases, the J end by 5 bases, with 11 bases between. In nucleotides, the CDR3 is TGTGCCAGCAGCTTAGATACCGGGAGTCACAATGAGCAGTTCTTC. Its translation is CASSLDTGSHNEQFF.

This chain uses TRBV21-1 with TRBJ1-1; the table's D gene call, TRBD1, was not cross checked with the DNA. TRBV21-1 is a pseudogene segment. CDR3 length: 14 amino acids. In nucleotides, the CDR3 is TGTGCCAGCAGCAACAGGGTCGTGGGCACTGAAGCTTTCTTT. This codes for CASSNRVVGTEAFF.